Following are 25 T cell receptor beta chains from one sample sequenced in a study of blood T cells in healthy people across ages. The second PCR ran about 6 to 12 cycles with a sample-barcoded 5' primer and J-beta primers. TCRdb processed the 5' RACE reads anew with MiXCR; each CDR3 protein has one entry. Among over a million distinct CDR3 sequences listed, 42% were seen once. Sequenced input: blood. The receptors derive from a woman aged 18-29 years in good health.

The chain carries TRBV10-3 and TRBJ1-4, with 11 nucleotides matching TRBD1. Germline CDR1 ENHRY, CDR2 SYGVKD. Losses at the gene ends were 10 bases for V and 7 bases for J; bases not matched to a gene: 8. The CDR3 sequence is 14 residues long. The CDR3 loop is CATTLDRGLEKLFF. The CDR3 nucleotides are TGTGCCACCACCCTGGACAGGGGGCTTGAAAAACTGTTTTTT.

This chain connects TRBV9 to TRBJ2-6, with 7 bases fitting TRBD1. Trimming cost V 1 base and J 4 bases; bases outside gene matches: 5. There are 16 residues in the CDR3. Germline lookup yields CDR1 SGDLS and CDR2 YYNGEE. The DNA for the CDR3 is TGTGCCAGCAGCGTAAAGACAGGGTCCGGGGCCAACGTCCTGACTTTC. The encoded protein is CASSVKTGSGANVLTF.

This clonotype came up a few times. CDR3 sequence reads: CASSSIGINEQFF. CDR3 DNA sequence: TGTGCCAGCAGCTCAATCGGGATCAATGAGCAGTTCTTC. The rearrangement joins TRBV7-2 to TRBJ2-1; TRBD2 is a possible D gene (5 bases). Per the germline V gene, CDR1 is SGHTA and CDR2 is FQGNSA. Trimming removed 4 bases from V and 6 bases from J, with 10 bases in between. The CDR3 length is 13 residues.

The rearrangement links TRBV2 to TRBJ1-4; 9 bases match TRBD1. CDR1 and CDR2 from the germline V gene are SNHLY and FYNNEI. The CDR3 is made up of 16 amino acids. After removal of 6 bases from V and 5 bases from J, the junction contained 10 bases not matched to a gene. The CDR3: CASSRGTGGENEKLFF. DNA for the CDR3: TGTGCCAGCAGCCGAGGTACAGGGGGCGAGAATGAAAAACTGTTTTTT.

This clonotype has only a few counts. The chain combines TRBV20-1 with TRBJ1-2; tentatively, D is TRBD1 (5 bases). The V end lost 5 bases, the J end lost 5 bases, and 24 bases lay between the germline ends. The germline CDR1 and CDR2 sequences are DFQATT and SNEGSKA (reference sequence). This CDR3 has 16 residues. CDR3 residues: CSARPRGGWMPYGYTF. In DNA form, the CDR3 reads TGCAGTGCTCGGCCCCGGGGGGGTTGGATGCCTTATGGCTACACCTTC.

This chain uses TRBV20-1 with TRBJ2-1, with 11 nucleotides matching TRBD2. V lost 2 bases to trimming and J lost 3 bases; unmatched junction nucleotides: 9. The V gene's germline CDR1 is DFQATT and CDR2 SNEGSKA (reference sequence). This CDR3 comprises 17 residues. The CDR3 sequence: CSARRTSGRGNYNEQFF. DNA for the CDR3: TGCAGTGCTAGACGCACTAGCGGGAGAGGAAACTACAATGAGCAGTTCTTC.

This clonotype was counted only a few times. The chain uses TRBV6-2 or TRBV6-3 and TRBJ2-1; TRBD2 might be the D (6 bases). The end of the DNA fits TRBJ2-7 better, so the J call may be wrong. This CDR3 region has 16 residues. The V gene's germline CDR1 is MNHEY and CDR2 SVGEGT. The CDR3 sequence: CASSYSIGSSYNEQYF. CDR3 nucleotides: TGTGCCAGCAGTTACTCGATCGGGAGCTCCTACAATGAGCAGTACTTC.

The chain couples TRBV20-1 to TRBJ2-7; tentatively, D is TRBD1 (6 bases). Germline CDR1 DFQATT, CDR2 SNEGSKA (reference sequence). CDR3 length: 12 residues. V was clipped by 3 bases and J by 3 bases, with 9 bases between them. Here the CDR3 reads CSARGQNYEQYF. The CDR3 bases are TGCAGTGCTAGGGGACAAAACTACGAGCAGTACTTC.

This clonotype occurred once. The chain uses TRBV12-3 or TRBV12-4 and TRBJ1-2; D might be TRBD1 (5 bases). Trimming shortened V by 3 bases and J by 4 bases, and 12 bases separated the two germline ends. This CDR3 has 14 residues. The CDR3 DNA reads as TGTGCCAGCAGTTTTTGGGGCACAACCTATGGCTACACCTTC. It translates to CASSFWGTTYGYTF.

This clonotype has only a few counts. CDR3 residues: CASSLSQGLGNQPQHF. The CDR3 DNA follows: TGTGCCAGCAGCTTATCCCAGGGCCTGGGCAATCAGCCCCAGCATTTT. V gene TRBV7-9 combines with J gene TRBJ1-5; tentative D call: TRBD1 (5 bases). Per germline, CDR1 SEHNR and CDR2 FQNEAQ (reference sequence). The V end was cut by 2 bases, the J end by 2 bases, with 13 bases between. The CDR3 sequence is 16 residues long.

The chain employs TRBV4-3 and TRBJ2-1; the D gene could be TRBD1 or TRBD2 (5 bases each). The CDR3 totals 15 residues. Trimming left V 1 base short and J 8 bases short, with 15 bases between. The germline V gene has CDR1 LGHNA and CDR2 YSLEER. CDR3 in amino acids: CASSQVRDLWDEQFF. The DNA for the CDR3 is TGCGCCAGCAGCCAAGTTCGGGACCTGTGGGATGAGCAGTTCTTC.

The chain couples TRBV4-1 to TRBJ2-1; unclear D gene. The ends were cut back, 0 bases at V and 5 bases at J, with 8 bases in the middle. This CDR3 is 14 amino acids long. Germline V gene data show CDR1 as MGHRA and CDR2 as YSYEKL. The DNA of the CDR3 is TGCGCCAGCAGCCAAGATCTGTCTAACAATGAGCAGTTCTTC. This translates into CASSQDLSNNEQFF.

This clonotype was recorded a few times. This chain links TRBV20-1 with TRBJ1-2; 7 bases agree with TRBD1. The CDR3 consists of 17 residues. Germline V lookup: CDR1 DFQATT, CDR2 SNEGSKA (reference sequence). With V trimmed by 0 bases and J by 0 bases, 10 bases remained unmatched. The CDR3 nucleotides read TGCAGTGCTAGAGACATACGAGACAGGGCAGCTAACTATGGCTACACCTTC. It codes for CSARDIRDRAANYGYTF.

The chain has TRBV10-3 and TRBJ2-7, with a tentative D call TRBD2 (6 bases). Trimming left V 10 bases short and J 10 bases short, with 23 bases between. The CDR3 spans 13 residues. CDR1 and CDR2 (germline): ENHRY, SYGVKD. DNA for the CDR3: TGTGCCACCCGCTTGATGGAGGGGCCTACTCAGTACTTC. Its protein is CATRLMEGPTQYF.

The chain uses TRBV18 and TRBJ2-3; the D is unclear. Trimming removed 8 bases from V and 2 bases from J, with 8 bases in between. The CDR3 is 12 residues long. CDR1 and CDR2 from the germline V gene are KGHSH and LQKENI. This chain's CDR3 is CASALTTDTQYF. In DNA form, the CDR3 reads TGTGCCAGCGCACTCACCACAGATACGCAGTATTTT.

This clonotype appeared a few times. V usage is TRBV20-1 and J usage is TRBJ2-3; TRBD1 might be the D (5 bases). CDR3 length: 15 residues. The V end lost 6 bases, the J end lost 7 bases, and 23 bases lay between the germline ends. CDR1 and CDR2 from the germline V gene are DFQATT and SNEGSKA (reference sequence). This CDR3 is CSATRALYTSHTQYF. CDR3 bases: TGCAGTGCCACCAGGGCATTATACACCTCTCATACGCAGTATTTT.

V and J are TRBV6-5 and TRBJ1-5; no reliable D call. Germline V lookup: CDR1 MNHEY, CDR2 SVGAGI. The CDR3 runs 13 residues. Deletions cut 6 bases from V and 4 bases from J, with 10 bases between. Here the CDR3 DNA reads TGTGCCAGCAGCGGACGGGAGAATCAGCCCCAGCATTTT. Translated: CASSGRENQPQHF.

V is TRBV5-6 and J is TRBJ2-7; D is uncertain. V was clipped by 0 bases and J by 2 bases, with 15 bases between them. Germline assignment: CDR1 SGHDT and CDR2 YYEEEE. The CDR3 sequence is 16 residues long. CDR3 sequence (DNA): TGTGCCAGCAGCTTGGAAGTAGGACCGAAGACCTACGAGCAGTACTTC. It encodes CASSLEVGPKTYEQYF.

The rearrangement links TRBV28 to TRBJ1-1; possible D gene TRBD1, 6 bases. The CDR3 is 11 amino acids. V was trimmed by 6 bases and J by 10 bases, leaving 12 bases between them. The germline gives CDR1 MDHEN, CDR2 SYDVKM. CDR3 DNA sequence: TGTGCCAGCAGGGCACAGGGTGGAGCTTTCTTT. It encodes CASRAQGGAFF.

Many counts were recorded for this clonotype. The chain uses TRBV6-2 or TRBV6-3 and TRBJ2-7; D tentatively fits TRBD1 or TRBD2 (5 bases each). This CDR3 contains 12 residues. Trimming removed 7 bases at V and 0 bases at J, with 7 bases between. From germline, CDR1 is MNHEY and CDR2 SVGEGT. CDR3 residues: CASKGSSYEQYF. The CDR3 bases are TGTGCCAGCAAGGGGAGCTCCTACGAGCAGTACTTC.

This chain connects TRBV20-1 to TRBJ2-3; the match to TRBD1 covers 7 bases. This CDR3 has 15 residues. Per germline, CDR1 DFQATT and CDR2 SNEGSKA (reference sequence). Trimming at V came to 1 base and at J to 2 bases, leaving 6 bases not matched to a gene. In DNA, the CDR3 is TGCAGTGCTAGAGGCAGTGGGACAGACACAGATACGCAGTATTTT. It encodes CSARGSGTDTDTQYF.

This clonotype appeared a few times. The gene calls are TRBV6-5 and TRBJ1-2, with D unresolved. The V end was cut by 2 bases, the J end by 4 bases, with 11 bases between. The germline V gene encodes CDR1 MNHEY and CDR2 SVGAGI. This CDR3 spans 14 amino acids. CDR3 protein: CASSYPGAAYGYTF. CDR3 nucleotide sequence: TGTGCCAGCAGTTACCCGGGTGCAGCCTATGGCTACACCTTC.

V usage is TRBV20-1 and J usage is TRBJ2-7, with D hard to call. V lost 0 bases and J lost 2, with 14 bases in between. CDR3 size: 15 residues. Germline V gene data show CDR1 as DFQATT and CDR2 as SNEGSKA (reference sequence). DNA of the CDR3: TGCAGTGCTAGAGATGACGGGTCGTCCCCCTACGAGCAGTACTTC. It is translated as CSARDDGSSPYEQYF.

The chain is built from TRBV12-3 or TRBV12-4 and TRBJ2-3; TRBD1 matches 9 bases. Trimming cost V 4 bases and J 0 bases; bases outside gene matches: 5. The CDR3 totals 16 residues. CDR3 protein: CASSSGTGISTDTQYF. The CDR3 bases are TGTGCCAGCAGTTCCGGGACAGGGATTAGCACAGATACGCAGTATTTT.

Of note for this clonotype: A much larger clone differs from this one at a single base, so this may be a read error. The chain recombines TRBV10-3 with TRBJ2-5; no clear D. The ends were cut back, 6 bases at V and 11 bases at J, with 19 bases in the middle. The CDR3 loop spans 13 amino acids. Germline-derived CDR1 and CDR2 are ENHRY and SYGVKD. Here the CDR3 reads CAIRSPLGNEQYF. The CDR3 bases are TGTGCCATCAGATCCCCCTTAGGGAATGAGCAGTACTTC.